This T cell receptor (beta chain) was sequenced for a study of blood T cell repertoires in COVID-19. Study-level information: Collection of acute and convalescent COVID-19 samples took place in the United States, Italy and Spain. The cDNA or gDNA used as material had been derived from T cells, B-cell-depleted T cells, or PBMCs.

There are 17 residues in the CDR3. CDR1 SGDLS and CDR2 YYNGEE come from the germline V gene. Trimming took off 1 base at V and 2 bases at J, with 15 bases between the two ends. Original data processing: Amplification from reference gene primers served as the basis for estimated nucleated cell counts. TCRdb keeps only in-frame clones here, not all; method: immunoSEQ multiplex PCR. V and J calls and clone size are copied from that table; D and trimming were computed from the DNA. The sample gives 200,000 to 300,000 clones, about 88% of which show up once; 4% is in the top ten. This TCR derives from a man aged 55 to 70 who had recovered from COVID-19. Sequencing input: peripheral blood. J is TRBJ2-2 and V is TRBV9; tentatively, D is TRBD1 (6 bases). For the CDR3, the DNA is TGTGCCAGCAGCGTACATCTCGGGACACTAAACACCGGGGAGCTGTTTTTT. It specifies CASSVHLGTLNTGELFF.